This T cell receptor (beta chain) was obtained from a study of shared clonotypes between healthy human individuals. The data were produced by immunoSEQ multiplex PCR, yet TCRdb's version contains in-frame clones alone and is incomplete. Among approximately 1,500,000 clones, roughly 97% were seen once, and the ten largest hold approximately 1%. The V gene's germline CDR1 is SNHLY and CDR2 FYNNEI. This CDR3 spans 17 amino acids. Trimming took 7 bases from V and 0 from J; bases not matched to a gene: 12. This chain connects TRBV2 to TRBJ2-3; 8 bases fit TRBD2. Sequenced input: naive CD4+ T cells sorted from blood. The subset was: CD45RA+ positively selected. The clonotype comes from a man aged 25 to 45 in good health. The CDR3, as DNA: TGTGCCAGCACTCATGGGACTAGAGGGGCGAGCACAGATACGCAGTATTTT. Encoded protein: CASTHGTRGASTDTQYF.